The source of this T cell receptor beta chain is a study of OX40 agonist ivuxolimab in advanced cancers. Background on the study: Head and neck, renal cell, melanoma or hepatocellular carcinoma were the cancers that dose-escalation patients had.

CDR3 length: 16 amino acids. Germline V lookup: CDR1 SGHDT, CDR2 YYEEEE. V shed 0 bases and J 9 bases; nucleotides not matched to a gene: 7. Sampled blood was obtained at baseline, cycle 4 day 1, and cycle 7 day 1. Assay used: immunoSEQ multiplex PCR; TCRdb lists only in-frame clones, some missing. Among just over 7,500 clones listed, 75% to 90% were seen once. With regard to this clone: What it recognizes is unknown.

Study-level points and caveats: By week 6 at 0.1 to 3.0 mg/kg, blood CD4+ and CD8+ T cells had expanded clonally.

This chain joins TRBV5-6 and TRBJ1-6, with TRBD1 matching 9 bases. The sample consisted of CD4+ or CD8+ T cells sorted from blood, taken in a trial of the OX40 agonist ivuxolimab. This sequence was found in an adult with an advanced solid tumor such as melanoma, head and neck, liver or kidney cancer. The CDR3 reads CASSLVGQGSISPLHF. In DNA form, the CDR3 reads TGTGCCAGCAGCTTGGTGGGACAGGGATCTATTTCACCCCTCCACTTT.